This T cell receptor (beta chain) came from a study of T cells in Graves' hyperthyroidism and ophthalmopathy. Study in general: Prior to any treatment, at the point of initial diagnosis, peripheral blood was collected.

This clonotype appeared many times. Germline-derived CDR1 and CDR2 are LNHDA and SQIVND (reference sequence). The CDR3 is made up of 18 amino acids. Trimming took 3 bases from V and 0 from J; bases not matched to a gene: 10. For Graves' hyperthyroidism to be stable, ophthalmopathy could not progress within 18 months. Hyperthyroidism was newly diagnosed in patients aged 18 to 65 (duration under 2 months). Exclusion criteria comprised uncontrolled infection, other autoimmune disease, pregnancy or lactation. The CDR3 regions of TCR beta were amplified from RNA transcripts. HTBI primers were used for first-round RT-PCR of the TCR CDR3. TCRdb recomputed calls from the multiplex PCR reads with MiXCR, one row per CDR3 protein. The data contain over 700,000 distinct CDR3 sequences, approximately 40% of them singletons.

Material: blood. The source of this sequence is a man between 18 and 29 years old with Graves' hyperthyroidism. This chain uses TRBV19 with TRBJ1-5; 8 nucleotides match TRBD1. The CDR3 is CASSMAAGGLASNQPQHF. In nucleotides, the CDR3 is TGTGCCAGTAGTATGGCGGCAGGGGGCCTGGCTAGCAATCAGCCCCAGCATTTT.